Presented here are 18 T cell receptor beta chains from one specimen sequenced in a study of OX40 agonist ivuxolimab in advanced cancers. Some clones are missing from TCRdb's copy, which holds only in-frame ones; the method was immunoSEQ multiplex PCR. The sample has 50,000 or so clones, 75% to 95% seen once. The sequencing here drew on CD4+ or CD8+ T cells sorted from blood, taken in a trial of the OX40 agonist ivuxolimab. These receptors came from an adult with an advanced solid tumor such as melanoma, head and neck, liver or kidney cancer.

V is TRBV19 and J is TRBJ2-2; no clear D gene. The germline V gene encodes CDR1 LNHDA and CDR2 SQIVND (reference sequence). Trimming removed 5 bases at V and 1 base at J, with 17 bases between. The CDR3 contains 17 residues. The CDR3 here is CASSLPLGQVNTGELFF. CDR3 bases: TGTGCCAGTAGTCTACCCTTAGGGCAGGTGAACACCGGGGAGCTGTTTTTT.

The J gene is TRBJ2-7, the V gene TRBV6-6; D may be TRBD1 or TRBD2 (5 bases each). This CDR3 contains 16 residues. The germline V gene encodes CDR1 MNHNY and CDR2 SVGAGI (reference sequence). The germline V and J ends were trimmed by 4 bases and 7 bases, with 23 bases remaining between them. CDR3: CASSSSSGTVPREQYF. In DNA, the CDR3 is TGTGCCAGCAGTTCATCCTCCGGGACGGTGCCACGGGAGCAGTACTTC.

J is TRBJ1-1 and V is TRBV6-5; D remains ambiguous. V was clipped by 0 bases and J by 7 bases, with 6 bases between them. The germline V gene encodes CDR1 MNHEY and CDR2 SVGAGI. The CDR3 has 12 amino acids. CDR3 DNA sequence: TGTGCCAGCAGTTACTCGGGCGGTGAAGCTTTCTTT. Its translation is CASSYSGGEAFF.

The chain employs TRBV7-9 and TRBJ2-1; 7 nucleotides line up with TRBD2. V shed 5 bases and J 5 bases; nucleotides not matched to a gene: 9. Germline CDR1 and CDR2: SEHNR and FQNEAQ (reference sequence). The CDR3 totals 15 residues. CDR3 protein: CASSQSIAGNNEQFF. In nucleotides, the CDR3 is TGTGCCAGCAGCCAATCTATAGCGGGTAACAATGAGCAGTTCTTC.

The V call is TRBV9, the J call TRBJ2-7; possibly TRBD1 for D (6 bases). Germline V gene data show CDR1 as SGDLS and CDR2 as YYNGEE. This CDR3 is 15 amino acids long. The germline V and J ends were trimmed by 0 bases and 3 bases, with 13 bases remaining between them. The CDR3 nucleotides are TGTGCCAGCAGCGTAGGAGCAGGGGACCTCTACGAGCAGTACTTC. Amino acid sequence: CASSVGAGDLYEQYF.

V is TRBV2 and J is TRBJ1-2; perhaps TRBD1 as D (5 bases). V lost 0 bases, J lost 3 bases, and 14 bases lay in between. Looked up from germline, CDR1 is SNHLY and CDR2 is FYNNEI. This CDR3 comprises 16 residues. This chain's CDR3 is CASSEAQAGMDYGYTF. The CDR3 bases are TGTGCCAGCAGTGAAGCGCAGGCAGGGATGGACTATGGCTACACCTTC.

This clone was seen a single time. The J gene is TRBJ1-2, the V gene TRBV6-5; the match to TRBD1 covers 9 bases. J was trimmed by 4 bases and V by 2 bases; bases with no gene match: 2. Germline-derived CDR1 and CDR2 are MNHEY and SVGAGI. The CDR3 spans 14 residues. In DNA form, the CDR3 reads TGTGCCAGCAGTTACGGGACAGGGAGCTATGGCTACACCTTC. Its protein is CASSYGTGSYGYTF.

This rearrangement joins TRBV29-1 to TRBJ2-3, with D perhaps TRBD2 (5 bases). The CDR3 is 13 amino acids. The ends were cut back, 8 bases at V and 4 bases at J, with 16 bases in the middle. Germline-derived CDR1 and CDR2 are SQVTM and ANQGSEA. CDR3 region: CSTQLMEADTQYF. In DNA, the CDR3 is TGCAGCACCCAACTGATGGAGGCAGATACGCAGTATTTT.

The chain recombines TRBV7-6 with TRBJ1-4, with 8 nucleotides matching TRBD1. The V gene's germline CDR1 is SGHVS and CDR2 FNYEAQ. The CDR3 covers 16 residues. Trimming took 2 bases from V and 8 from J; bases not matched to a gene: 10. The CDR3 loop is CASSLRTGMEGEKLFF. CDR3 coding DNA: TGTGCCAGCAGCTTACGGACAGGGATGGAGGGAGAAAAACTGTTTTTT. The full variable domain, rest sourced from reference TRBV7-6 and TRBJ1-4, is GAGVSQSPRYKVTKRGQDVALRCDPISGHVSLYWYRQALGQGPEFLTYFNYEAQQDKSGLPNDRFSAERPEGSISTLTIQRTEQRDSAMYRCASSLRTGMEGEKLFFGSGTQLSVL.

This chain uses TRBV11-3 with TRBJ2-3; no clear D gene. With 0 bases removed from V and 6 bases from J, the gap between germline ends came to 7 bases. The CDR3 loop spans 13 amino acids. CDR1 and CDR2 (germline): SGHNT, YENEEA. This CDR3 is CASSLDPRDTQYF. DNA of the CDR3: TGTGCCAGCAGCTTAGATCCCAGGGATACGCAGTATTTT.

This chain joins TRBV14 and TRBJ2-3; a possible D gene is TRBD1 (5 bases). V was shortened by 1 base and J by 2 bases, with 7 bases between the two germline ends. Germline CDR1 is SGHDN and CDR2 is FVKESK. This CDR3 region has 14 residues. The CDR3 protein is CASSQVTVTDTQYF. The DNA for the CDR3 is TGTGCCAGCAGCCAAGTGACAGTCACAGATACGCAGTATTTT.

The chain combines TRBV6-6 with TRBJ2-1; 11 nucleotides match TRBD2. The germline V gene encodes CDR1 MNHNY and CDR2 SVGAGI (reference sequence). The CDR3 sequence is 15 residues long. V gave up 7 bases and J gave up 5 bases; unmatched junction bases: 7. CDR3 in amino acids: CASKPGLAENNEQFF. The CDR3, as DNA: TGTGCCAGCAAACCGGGACTAGCGGAGAACAATGAGCAGTTCTTC.

With respect to this clone: Other DNA variants within this sample encode the same CDR3. The rearrangement joins TRBV5-1 to TRBJ2-5; D is undetermined. Germline CDR1 and CDR2: SGHRS and YFSETQ. The V end lost 2 bases, the J end lost 2 bases, and 16 bases lay between the germline ends. There are 16 residues in the CDR3. The CDR3 bases are TGCGCCAGCAGCTTTCCACCCGCCGACGCACAAGAGACCCAGTACTTC. This sequence encodes CASSFPPADAQETQYF.

This clone was picked up one time. The chain joins TRBV13 to TRBJ2-1; TRBD2 might be the D (5 bases). Trimming shortened V by 5 bases and J by 7 bases, and 27 bases separated the two germline ends. The germline V gene encodes CDR1 PRHDT and CDR2 FYEKMQ (reference sequence). This CDR3 has 18 residues. The CDR3 DNA reads as TGTGCCAGCAGCAATAATGTGCCAGAGGGCCCGATTAGGAATGAGCAGTTCTTC. Protein sequence: CASSNNVPEGPIRNEQFF.

V usage is TRBV6-1 and J usage is TRBJ2-7, with 7 bases matching TRBD1. The CDR3 runs to 14 residues. CDR1 is MNHNS and CDR2 is SASEGT in the germline V gene. The ends lost 3 bases at V and 1 base at J; junction bases unmatched: 3. CDR3 sequence reads: CASSDARGSYEQYF. In DNA form, the CDR3 reads TGTGCCAGCAGTGATGCCAGGGGGTCCTACGAGCAGTACTTC.

V is TRBV7-3 and J is TRBJ2-3; 12 nucleotides align to TRBD2. Trimming took 5 bases from V and 4 from J; bases not matched to a gene: 4. The germline V gene has CDR1 SGHTA and CDR2 FQGTGA. The CDR3 is made up of 15 amino acids. DNA for the CDR3: TGTGCCAGCAGCCTGACTAGCGGGGGATCAGATACGCAGTATTTT. Translated: CASSLTSGGSDTQYF.

The chain combines TRBV19 with TRBJ2-1, with D perhaps given as TRBD1 or TRBD2 (6 bases each). The CDR3 covers 12 residues. Germline CDR1 reads LNHDA; CDR2 reads SQIVND (reference sequence). V dropped 8 bases and J dropped 7 bases, with 12 bases sitting between them. This CDR3 reads CASHRGGNEQFF. CDR3 in DNA: TGTGCCAGTCATCGAGGGGGGAATGAGCAGTTCTTC.

V is TRBV27 and J is TRBJ2-4; either TRBD1 or TRBD2 may fit D (5 bases each). Per the germline V gene, CDR1 is MNHEY and CDR2 is SMNVEV (reference sequence). V was cut by 8 bases and J by 5 bases, with 13 bases left in between. The CDR3 contains 13 residues. CDR3 in DNA: TGTGCCAGCGGTCCATGGGACCAAAACATTCAGTACTTC. Protein sequence: CASGPWDQNIQYF.